Following are 22 T cell receptor beta chains from one sample sequenced in a study of blood T cell dynamics during melanoma immunotherapy. The time point was: week 3, after first cycle of checkpoint inhibitor. Data came from immunoSEQ multiplex PCR; TCRdb stores just in-frame clones and leaves some out. The repertoire holds about 7,200 clones, with more than 75% as singletons. The sample in question was blood, obtained from a patient treated with checkpoint blockade. The source is a human donor with melanoma. Some clones in this sample may be carry-over from other donors' samples.

This chain joins TRBV2 and TRBJ1-2; weak D call: TRBD1 (5 bases). Per germline, CDR1 SNHLY and CDR2 FYNNEI. V shed 3 bases and J shed 4 bases, with 9 bases lying between them. The CDR3 runs to 13 residues. The CDR3 DNA reads TGTGCCAGCAGTGAGAAACAGGTCTATGGCTACACCTTC. Protein: CASSEKQVYGYTF.

CDR3 sequence (DNA): TGTGCCAGCAGCGCCCGCTACGAGCAGTACTTC. Its translation is CASSARYEQYF. The V gene is TRBV11-3, the J gene TRBJ2-7; D ambiguous. The CDR3 runs 11 residues. V lost 5 bases and J lost 3, with 5 bases in between. Germline V gives CDR1 SGHNT, CDR2 YENEEA.

Comment on this clone: A single base separates this from a much larger clone, so it may be a read error. The rearrangement links TRBV7-9 to TRBJ2-2, with D uncertain. The CDR3 is 14 residues long. Germline V gives CDR1 SEHNR, CDR2 FQNEAQ (reference sequence). The ends were cut back, 8 bases at V and 1 base at J, with 11 bases in the middle. CDR3 DNA: TGTGCCAGCGGCCCCAGACAGAACACCGGGGAGCTGTTTTTT. It specifies CASGPRQNTGELFF.

The chain couples TRBV5-1 to TRBJ2-7; D may be TRBD2 (6 bases). This CDR3 contains 14 residues. The V gene's germline CDR1 is SGHRS and CDR2 YFSETQ. V lost 3 bases to trimming and J lost 6 bases, with 16 bases between them. CDR3 sequence reads: CASSSGTPGGEQYF. The CDR3 DNA is TGCGCCAGCAGCTCCGGGACTCCGGGCGGCGAGCAGTACTTC.

V and J are TRBV10-2 and TRBJ1-5, with 8 bases fitting TRBD1. CDR1 and CDR2 from the germline V gene are WSHSY and SAAADI. The CDR3 runs to 17 residues. The V gene end was trimmed by 6 bases and the J gene end by 3 bases; junction bases not matched to a gene: 13. CDR3 sequence (DNA): TGCGCCAGCAGCCCTCGGACAGGGCTTAGCTCCAATCAGCCCCAGCATTTT. Translation gives CASSPRTGLSSNQPQHF.

The sample holds a few counts of this clone. The rearrangement uses TRBV5-1 and TRBJ2-3, with TRBD2 matching over 10 bases. From germline, CDR1 is SGHRS and CDR2 YFSETQ. V lost 4 bases, J lost 1 base, and 9 bases stayed unmatched. The CDR3 is made up of 17 amino acids. The CDR3 region has the DNA TGCGCCAGCAGCGGGGATAGCGGGGGGCCCCGCACAGATACGCAGTATTTT. It codes for CASSGDSGGPRTDTQYF.

The chain joins TRBV14 to TRBJ2-1; the match to TRBD2 covers 10 bases. The V gene end was trimmed by 3 bases and the J gene end by 4 bases; junction bases not matched to a gene: 9. This CDR3 comprises 17 residues. Germline V gene data show CDR1 as SGHDN and CDR2 as FVKESK. DNA for the CDR3: TGTGCCAGCAGCCATGGGGCTAGCGGGGGTTTATACAATGAGCAGTTCTTC. Translation: CASSHGASGGLYNEQFF.

CDR3 in DNA: TGCGCCAGCAGTGACCATCGCGTACCAGAGACCCAGTACTTC. Its protein is CASSDHRVPETQYF. The chain is built from TRBV10-2 and TRBJ2-5; no clear D gene. Germline CDR1 and CDR2: WSHSY and SAAADI. CDR3 length equals 14 residues. V lost 3 bases to trimming and J lost 4 bases, with 12 bases between them.

This clone has only one observation. The V and J genes are TRBV11-2 and TRBJ1-2, with a weak D call TRBD1 (5 bases). Germline V CDR1 and CDR2: SGHAT, FQNNGV. This CDR3 is built from 16 residues. Trimming left V 1 base short and J 7 bases short, with 19 bases between. The CDR3 region is CASSLVGGTIPRGYTF. The CDR3 nucleotides read TGTGCCAGCAGCTTAGTAGGAGGGACGATCCCTCGTGGCTACACCTTC.

The rearrangement uses TRBV7-9 and TRBJ1-4; D is unclear. The CDR3 consists of 15 residues. CDR1 SEHNR and CDR2 FQNEAQ come from the germline V gene (reference sequence). The germline V and J ends were trimmed by 0 bases and 6 bases, with 11 bases remaining between them. The CDR3 region is CASSLASGGYEKLFF. In DNA form, the CDR3 reads TGTGCCAGCAGCTTAGCTAGCGGCGGCTATGAAAAACTGTTTTTT.

This clone showed up just a few times. The V and J genes are TRBV9 and TRBJ2-5; tentatively, D is TRBD2 (5 bases). Germline V gene data show CDR1 as SGDLS and CDR2 as YYNGEE. CDR3 length equals 14 residues. V was cut by 4 bases and J by 4 bases, with 14 bases left in between. CDR3 protein: CASSLTTRGETQYF. The DNA for the CDR3 is TGTGCCAGCAGCCTGACTACTCGCGGAGAGACCCAGTACTTC.

A word on this clone: One end of the junction fails to match germline, which may point to a read error. This sample also contains other DNA sequences that code for the same CDR3. V and J are TRBV5-1 and TRBJ1-5; weak D call: TRBD1 (6 bases). Germline V gene sequence: CDR1 SGHRS, CDR2 YFSETQ. This CDR3 is built from 13 residues. Written as DNA, the CDR3 is TGTGCCAGCAGCTTGGCAGGGGATCAGCCCCAGCATTTT. Its protein product is CASSLAGDQPQHF.

The rearrangement uses TRBV6-4 and TRBJ1-5, with unresolved D. Germline-derived CDR1 and CDR2 are MRHNA and SNTAGT. This CDR3 has 17 amino acids. The V and J ends lost 0 bases and 3 bases respectively, with 15 bases between them. CDR3 sequence (DNA): TGTGCCAGCAGTGACTCTTGGTTGTGGCAGATCAATCAGCCCCAGCATTTT. It is translated as CASSDSWLWQINQPQHF.

V and J are TRBV4-3 and TRBJ2-6; D not certain. Per the germline V gene, CDR1 is LGHNA and CDR2 is YSLEER. Trimming stripped 0 bases from V and 0 bases from J, with 6 bases between. The CDR3 is made up of 16 amino acids. CDR3 sequence (DNA): TGCGCCAGCAGCCAAGAGACCGGCTCTGGGGCCAACGTCCTGACTTTC. It specifies CASSQETGSGANVLTF.

This chain's CDR3 is CASSSDRGQYSPLHF. The CDR3 bases are TGTGCCAGCAGCTCGGACAGGGGGCAGTATTCACCCCTCCACTTT. The V gene is TRBV7-2, the J gene TRBJ1-6; 11 bases are a match to TRBD1. Unmatched junction bases numbered 4, after V lost 4 bases and J lost 8 bases. The CDR3 length is 15 residues. Germline values: CDR1 SGHTA, CDR2 FQGNSA.

The chain carries TRBV27 and TRBJ1-2; 10 bases fit TRBD1. V was clipped by 4 bases and J by 8 bases; unmatched bases: 4. The CDR3 is 13 amino acids. The germline V gene has CDR1 MNHEY and CDR2 SMNVEV (reference sequence). The CDR3 spells CASSYGTGVGYTF. CDR3 nucleotides: TGTGCCAGCAGTTACGGGACAGGGGTCGGCTACACCTTC.

In this sample, this clone turned up once. The V call is TRBV19, the J call TRBJ1-1, with TRBD1 as a possible D gene (5 bases). Germline CDR1 and CDR2: LNHDA and SQIVND (reference sequence). This CDR3 region has 14 residues. V was cut by 6 bases and J by 1 base, with 12 bases left in between. CDR3 coding DNA: TGTGCCAGTAGCCCACAGGTAACGAACACTGAAGCTTTCTTT. Amino acid sequence: CASSPQVTNTEAFF.

V usage is TRBV21-1 and J usage is TRBJ2-5; the table assigns TRBD2, which was not confirmed against the DNA. TRBV21-1 has pseudogene status. The CDR3 spans 12 residues. The CDR3 DNA reads TGTGCCAGCAGCAAACCGAATAGGACCCAGTACTTC. This translates into CASSKPNRTQYF.

This clone was seen a handful of times. The chain carries TRBV7-1 and TRBJ2-7; D uncertain. TRBV7-1 counts as an open reading frame of uncertain function. This CDR3 region has 12 residues. V lost 4 bases and J 3 bases, leaving 7 bases between the germline ends. This CDR3 reads CASSLTNYEQYF. The CDR3 DNA is TGTGCCAGCAGCTTAACGAACTACGAGCAGTACTTC.

Only one count was recorded for this clone. V usage is TRBV10-1 and J usage is TRBJ2-5; D is uncertain. Germline lookup yields CDR1 WNHNN and CDR2 SYGVQD (reference sequence). Trimming pared 6 bases from V and 2 bases from J, leaving 7 bases between. There are 12 residues in the CDR3. CDR3 nucleotides: TGCGCCAGCAGCCAGGATCAAGAGACCCAGTACTTC. It encodes CASSQDQETQYF.

The rearrangement joins TRBV5-1 to TRBJ2-3; possibly TRBD2 for D (5 bases). The V end lost 0 bases, the J end lost 7 bases, and 18 bases lay between the germline ends. Looked up from germline, CDR1 is SGHRS and CDR2 is YFSETQ. The CDR3 extends over 16 amino acids. DNA of the CDR3: TGCGCCAGCAGCTTGGGATACCAGAAAGAGGGATATACGCAGTATTTT. Translation: CASSLGYQKEGYTQYF.

The chain combines TRBV19 with TRBJ2-1; tentatively, D is TRBD1 (6 bases). The V end lost 4 bases, the J end lost 6 bases, and 16 bases lay between the germline ends. The CDR3 is 15 amino acids. The germline gives CDR1 LNHDA, CDR2 SQIVND (reference sequence). CDR3 protein: CASSTWDIGSNEQFF. In DNA, the CDR3 is TGTGCCAGTAGTACCTGGGACATTGGCTCCAATGAGCAGTTCTTC.